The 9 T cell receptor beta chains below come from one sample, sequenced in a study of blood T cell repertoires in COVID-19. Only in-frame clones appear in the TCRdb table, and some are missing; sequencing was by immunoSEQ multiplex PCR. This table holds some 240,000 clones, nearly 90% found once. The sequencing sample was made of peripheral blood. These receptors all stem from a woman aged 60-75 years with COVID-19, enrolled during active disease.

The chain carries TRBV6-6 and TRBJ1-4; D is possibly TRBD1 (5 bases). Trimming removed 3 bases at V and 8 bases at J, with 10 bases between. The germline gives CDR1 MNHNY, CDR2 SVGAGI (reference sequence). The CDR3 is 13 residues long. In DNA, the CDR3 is TGTGCCAGCAGTTATAATGCAGGGGAAAAACTGTTTTTT. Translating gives CASSYNAGEKLFF.

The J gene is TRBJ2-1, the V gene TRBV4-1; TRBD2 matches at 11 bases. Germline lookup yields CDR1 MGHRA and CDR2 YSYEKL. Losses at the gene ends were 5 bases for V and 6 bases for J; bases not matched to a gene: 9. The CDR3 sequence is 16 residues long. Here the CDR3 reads CASSFRLAGTFNEQFF. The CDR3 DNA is TGCGCCAGCAGCTTCCGACTAGCGGGGACCTTCAATGAGCAGTTCTTC.

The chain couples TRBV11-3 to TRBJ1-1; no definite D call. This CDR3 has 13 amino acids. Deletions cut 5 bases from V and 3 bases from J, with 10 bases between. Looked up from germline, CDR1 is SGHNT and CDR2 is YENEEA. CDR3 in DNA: TGTGCCAGCAGCGAGGACTCCTACACTGAAGCTTTCTTT. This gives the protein CASSEDSYTEAFF.

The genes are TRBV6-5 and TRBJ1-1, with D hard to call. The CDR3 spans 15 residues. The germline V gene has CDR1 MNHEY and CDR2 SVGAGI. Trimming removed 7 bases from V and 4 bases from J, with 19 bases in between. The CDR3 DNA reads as TGTGCCAGCATCCGGATTGGTGGAGTGGCCACTGAAGCTTTCTTT. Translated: CASIRIGGVATEAFF.

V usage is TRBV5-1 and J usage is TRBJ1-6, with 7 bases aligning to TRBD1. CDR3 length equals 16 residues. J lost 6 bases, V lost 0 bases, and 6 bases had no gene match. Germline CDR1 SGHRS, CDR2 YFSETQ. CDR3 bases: TGCGCCAGCAGCTTGGCCGAGGGGGCGAGTAATTCACCCCTCCACTTT. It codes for CASSLAEGASNSPLHF.

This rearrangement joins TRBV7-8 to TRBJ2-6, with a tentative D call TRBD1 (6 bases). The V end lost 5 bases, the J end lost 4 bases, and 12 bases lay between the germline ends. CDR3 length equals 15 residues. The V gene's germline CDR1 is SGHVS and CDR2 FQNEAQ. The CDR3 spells CASSLTGTGANVLTF. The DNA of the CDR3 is TGTGCCAGCAGCCTCACAGGGACCGGGGCCAACGTCCTGACTTTC.

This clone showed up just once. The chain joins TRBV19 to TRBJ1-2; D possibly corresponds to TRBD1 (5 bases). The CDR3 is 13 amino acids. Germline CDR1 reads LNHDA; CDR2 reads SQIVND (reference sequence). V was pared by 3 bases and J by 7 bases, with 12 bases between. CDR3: CASSIWGEGGYTF. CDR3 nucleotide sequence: TGTGCCAGTAGTATCTGGGGGGAAGGTGGCTACACCTTC.

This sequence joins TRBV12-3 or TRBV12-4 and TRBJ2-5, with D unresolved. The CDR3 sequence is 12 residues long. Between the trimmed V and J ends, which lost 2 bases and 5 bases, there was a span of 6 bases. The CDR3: CASSLYTETQYF. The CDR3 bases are TGTGCCAGCAGTTTATATACTGAGACCCAGTACTTC.

CDR3 bases: TGTGCCAGCAGTTACCGGGGGAATGGCAATCAGCCCCAGCATTTT. Amino acids: CASSYRGNGNQPQHF. This sequence joins TRBV6-2 or TRBV6-3 and TRBJ1-5, with D perhaps TRBD1 (5 bases). This CDR3 has 15 amino acids. Trimming took 2 bases from V and 2 from J, leaving 10 bases between them. The V gene's germline CDR1 is MNHEY and CDR2 SVGEGT.